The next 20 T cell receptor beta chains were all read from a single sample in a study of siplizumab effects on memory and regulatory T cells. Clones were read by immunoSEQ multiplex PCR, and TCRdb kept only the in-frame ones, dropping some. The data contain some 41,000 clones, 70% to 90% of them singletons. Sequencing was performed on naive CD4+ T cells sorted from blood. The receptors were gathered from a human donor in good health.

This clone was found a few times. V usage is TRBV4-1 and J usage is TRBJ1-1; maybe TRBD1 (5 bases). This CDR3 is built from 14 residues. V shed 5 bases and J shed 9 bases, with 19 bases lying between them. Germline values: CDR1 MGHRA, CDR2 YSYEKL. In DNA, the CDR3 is TGCGCCAGCAGCGACCCCGGGACGGAGAAACAAGCTTTCTTT. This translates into CASSDPGTEKQAFF.

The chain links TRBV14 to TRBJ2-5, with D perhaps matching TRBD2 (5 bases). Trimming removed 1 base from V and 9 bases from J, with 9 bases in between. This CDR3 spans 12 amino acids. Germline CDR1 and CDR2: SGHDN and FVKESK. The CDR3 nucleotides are TGTGCCAGCAGCCAAGTCTCGGAGGCCCAGTACTTC. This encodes CASSQVSEAQYF.

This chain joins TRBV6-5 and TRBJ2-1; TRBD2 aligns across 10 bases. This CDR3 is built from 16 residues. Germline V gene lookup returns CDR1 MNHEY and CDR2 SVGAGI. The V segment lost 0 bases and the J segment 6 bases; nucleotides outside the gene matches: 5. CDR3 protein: CASSYSGLALLNEQFF. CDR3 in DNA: TGTGCCAGCAGTTACTCGGGACTAGCGCTTCTCAATGAGCAGTTCTTC.

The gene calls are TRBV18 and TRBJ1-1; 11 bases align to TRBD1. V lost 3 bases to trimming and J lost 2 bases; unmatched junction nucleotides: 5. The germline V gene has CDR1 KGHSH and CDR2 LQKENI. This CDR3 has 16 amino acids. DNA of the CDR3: TGTGCCAGCTCACCCCGGGACAGGGGGAGCAACACTGAAGCTTTCTTT. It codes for CASSPRDRGSNTEAFF.

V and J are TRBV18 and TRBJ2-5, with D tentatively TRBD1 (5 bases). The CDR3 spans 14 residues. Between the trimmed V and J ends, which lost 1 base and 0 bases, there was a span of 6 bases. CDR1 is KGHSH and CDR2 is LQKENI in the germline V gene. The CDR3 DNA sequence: TGTGCCAGCTCACCACAGGGGTACCAAGAGACCCAGTACTTC. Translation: CASSPQGYQETQYF.

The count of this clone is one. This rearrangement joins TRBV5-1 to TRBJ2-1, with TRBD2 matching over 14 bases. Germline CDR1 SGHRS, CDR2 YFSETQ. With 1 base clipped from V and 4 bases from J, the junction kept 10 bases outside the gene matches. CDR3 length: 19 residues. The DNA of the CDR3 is TGCGCCAGCAGCTTGTATCCCGCGACTAGCGGGGGGGAGTACAATGAGCAGTTCTTC. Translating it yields CASSLYPATSGGEYNEQFF.

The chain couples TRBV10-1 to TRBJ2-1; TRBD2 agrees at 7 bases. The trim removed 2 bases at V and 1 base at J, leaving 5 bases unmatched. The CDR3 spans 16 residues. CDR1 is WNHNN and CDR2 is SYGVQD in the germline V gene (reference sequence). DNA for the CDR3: TGCGCCAGCAGTGAGGCGGCAGCGGGGTCCTACAATGAGCAGTTCTTC. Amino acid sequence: CASSEAAAGSYNEQFF.

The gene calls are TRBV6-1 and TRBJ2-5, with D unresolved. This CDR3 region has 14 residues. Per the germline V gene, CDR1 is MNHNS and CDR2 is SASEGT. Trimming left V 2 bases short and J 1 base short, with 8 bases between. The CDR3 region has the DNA TGTGCCAGCAGTGAATCCTCCAGCCAAGAGACCCAGTACTTC. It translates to CASSESSSQETQYF.

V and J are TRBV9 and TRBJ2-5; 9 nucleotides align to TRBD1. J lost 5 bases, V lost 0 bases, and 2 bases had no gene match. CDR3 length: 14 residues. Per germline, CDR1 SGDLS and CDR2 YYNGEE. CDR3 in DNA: TGTGCCAGCAGCGTAGGGACAGGGGTGGAGACCCAGTACTTC. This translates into CASSVGTGVETQYF.

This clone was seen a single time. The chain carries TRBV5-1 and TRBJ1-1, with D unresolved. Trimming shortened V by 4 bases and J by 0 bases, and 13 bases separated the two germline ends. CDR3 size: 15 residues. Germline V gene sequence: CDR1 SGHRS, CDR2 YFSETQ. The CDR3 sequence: CASSPEPAVNTEAFF. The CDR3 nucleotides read TGCGCCAGCAGCCCCGAGCCGGCGGTGAACACTGAAGCTTTCTTT.

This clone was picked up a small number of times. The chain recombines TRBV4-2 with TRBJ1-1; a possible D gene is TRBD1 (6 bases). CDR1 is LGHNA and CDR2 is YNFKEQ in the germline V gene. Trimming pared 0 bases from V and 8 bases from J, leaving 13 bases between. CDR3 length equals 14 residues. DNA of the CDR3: TGTGCCAGCAGCCAAGATACCCACAGGGTGGAAGCTTTCTTT. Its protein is CASSQDTHRVEAFF.

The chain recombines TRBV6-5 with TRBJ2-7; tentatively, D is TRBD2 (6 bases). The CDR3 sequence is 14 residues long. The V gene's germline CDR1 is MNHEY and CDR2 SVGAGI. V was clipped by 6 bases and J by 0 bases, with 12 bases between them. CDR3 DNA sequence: TGTGCCAGCAGAACGGGGGTAAGCTCCTACGAGCAGTACTTC. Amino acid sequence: CASRTGVSSYEQYF.

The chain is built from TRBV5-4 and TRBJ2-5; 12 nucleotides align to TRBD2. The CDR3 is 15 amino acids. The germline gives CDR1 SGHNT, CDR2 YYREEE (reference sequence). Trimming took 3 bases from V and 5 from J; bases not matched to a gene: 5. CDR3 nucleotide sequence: TGTGCCAGCAGCTCTTGGACTAGCGGGATGGAGACCCAGTACTTC. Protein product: CASSSWTSGMETQYF.

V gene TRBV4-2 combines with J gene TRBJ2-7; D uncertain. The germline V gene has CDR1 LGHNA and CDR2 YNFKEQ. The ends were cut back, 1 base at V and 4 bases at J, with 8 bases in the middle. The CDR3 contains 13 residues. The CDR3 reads CASSQGLGYEQYF. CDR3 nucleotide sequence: TGTGCCAGCAGCCAAGGGCTCGGATACGAGCAGTACTTC.

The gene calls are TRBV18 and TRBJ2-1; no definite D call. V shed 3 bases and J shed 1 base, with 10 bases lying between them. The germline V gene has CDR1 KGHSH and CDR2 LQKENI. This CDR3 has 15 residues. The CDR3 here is CASSPPWTSYNEQFF. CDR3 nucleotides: TGTGCCAGCTCACCTCCTTGGACGTCCTACAATGAGCAGTTCTTC.

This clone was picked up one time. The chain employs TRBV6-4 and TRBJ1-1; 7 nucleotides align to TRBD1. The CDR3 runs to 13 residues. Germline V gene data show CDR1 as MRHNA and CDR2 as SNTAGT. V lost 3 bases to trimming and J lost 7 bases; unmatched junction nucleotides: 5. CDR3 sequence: CASSEQGFSEAFF. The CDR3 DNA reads TGTGCCAGCAGTGAACAGGGGTTTAGTGAAGCTTTCTTT.

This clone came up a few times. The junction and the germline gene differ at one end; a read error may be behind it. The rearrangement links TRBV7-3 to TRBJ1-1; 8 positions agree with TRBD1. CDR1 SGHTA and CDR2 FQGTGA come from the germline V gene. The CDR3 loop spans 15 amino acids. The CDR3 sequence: CASRLTGGRHTEAFF. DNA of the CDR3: TGTGCCAGCCGCTTAACAGGGGGACGGCACACTGAAGCTTTCTTT. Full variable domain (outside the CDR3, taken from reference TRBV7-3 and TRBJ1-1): GAGVSQTPSNKVTEKGKYVELRCDPISGHTALYWYRQSLGQGPEFLIYFQGTGAADDSGLPNDRFFAVRPEGSVSTLKIQRTERGDSAVYLCASRLTGGRHTEAFFGQGTRLTVV.

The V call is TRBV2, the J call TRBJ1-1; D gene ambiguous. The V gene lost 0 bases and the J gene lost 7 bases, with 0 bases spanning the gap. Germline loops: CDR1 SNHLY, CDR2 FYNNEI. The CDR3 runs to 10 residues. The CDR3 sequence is CASSEAEAFF. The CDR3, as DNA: TGTGCCAGCAGTGAAGCTGAAGCTTTCTTT.

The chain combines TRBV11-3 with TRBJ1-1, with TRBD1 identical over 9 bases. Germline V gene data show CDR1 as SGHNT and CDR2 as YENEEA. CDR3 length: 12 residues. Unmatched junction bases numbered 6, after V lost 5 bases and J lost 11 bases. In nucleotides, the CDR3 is TGTGCCAGCAGCCTTACAGGGGGCCTGGCTTTCTTT. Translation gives CASSLTGGLAFF.

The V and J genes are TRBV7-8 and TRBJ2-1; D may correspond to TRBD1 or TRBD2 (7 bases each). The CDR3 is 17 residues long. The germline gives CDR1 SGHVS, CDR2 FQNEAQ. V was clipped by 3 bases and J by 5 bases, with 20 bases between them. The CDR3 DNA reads TGTGCCAGCAGCTTCCAGGGGGGAGGGAGAACACACAATGAGCAGTTCTTC. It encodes CASSFQGGGRTHNEQFF. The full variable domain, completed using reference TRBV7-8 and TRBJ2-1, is GAGVSQSPRYKVAKRGQDVALRCDPISGHVSLFWYQQALGQGPEFLTYFQNEAQLDKSGLPSDRFFAERPEGSVSTLKIQRTQQEDSAVYLCASSFQGGGRTHNEQFFGPGTRLTVL.